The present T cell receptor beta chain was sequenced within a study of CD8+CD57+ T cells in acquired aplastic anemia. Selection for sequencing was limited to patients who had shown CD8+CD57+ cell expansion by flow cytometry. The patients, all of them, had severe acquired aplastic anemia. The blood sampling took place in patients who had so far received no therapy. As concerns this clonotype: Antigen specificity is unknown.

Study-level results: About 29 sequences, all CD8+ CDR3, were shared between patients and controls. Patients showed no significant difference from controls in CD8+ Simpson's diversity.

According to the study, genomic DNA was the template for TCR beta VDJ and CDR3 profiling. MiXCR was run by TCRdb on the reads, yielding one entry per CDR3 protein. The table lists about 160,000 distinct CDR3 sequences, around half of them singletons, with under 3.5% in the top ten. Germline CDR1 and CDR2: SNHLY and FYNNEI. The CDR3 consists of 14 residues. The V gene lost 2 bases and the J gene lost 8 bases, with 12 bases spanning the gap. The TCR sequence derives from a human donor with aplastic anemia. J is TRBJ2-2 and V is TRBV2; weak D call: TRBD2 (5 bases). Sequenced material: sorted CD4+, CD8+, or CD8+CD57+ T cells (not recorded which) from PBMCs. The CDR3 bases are TGTGCCAGCAGTGAATTAAGAGGGTCGGGGGAGCTGTTTTTT. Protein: CASSELRGSGELFF. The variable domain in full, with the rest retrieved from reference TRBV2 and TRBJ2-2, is EPEVTQTPSHQVTQMGQEVILRCVPISNHLYFYWYRQILGQKVEFLVSFYNNEISEKSEIFDDQFSVERPDGSNFTLKIRSTKLEDSAMYFCASSELRGSGELFFGEGSRLTVL.